Given below is one TCR beta chain in context. Germline V gene sequence: CDR1 SGHDT, CDR2 YYEEEE. V lost 3 bases to trimming and J lost 6 bases, with 19 bases between them. There are 17 residues in the CDR3. This entry belongs to a study of beta chain features in type 1 diabetes. Sorting gave populations that all exceeded 95% purity. As every portion of the isolated RNA was reverse transcribed, the sequencing read expressed TCRB transcripts. Method: immunoSEQ multiplex PCR; TCRdb's copy keeps in-frame clones and lacks some. Seen here are under 300,000 clones, about 26% observed once, and the top ten hold 3.5% to 4.5%.

The chain employs TRBV5-6 and TRBJ1-6; TRBD1 might be the D (6 bases). The specimen sequenced was central memory CD4+ T cells from blood. The TCR sequence derives from a man in his thirties or forties in good health. The CDR3 bases are TGTGCCAGCAGCTCCCGGGGGGCAGGAGCGATTAATTCACCCCTCCACTTT. Its protein is CASSSRGAGAINSPLHF.